The 11 T cell receptor beta chains below all came from one sample that was sequenced in a study of T-cell reconstitution after alpha-beta-depleted transplantation in children. Preparing the TCRbeta library involved the use of unique molecular identifiers. MiXCR, applied by TCRdb to the PCR reads, yields one record per CDR3 protein. The top ten clones hold just over 40% of a sample with just under 350,000 distinct CDR3 sequences, under 20% of them seen once. This sample comprised PBMCs, mostly from graft donor cells, obtained 360 days after TCRalphabeta/CD19-depleted stem cell transplant. The receptors here all came from a male patient aged 2 to 10 who had a stem cell transplant for acute lymphoblastic leukemia, so the T cells may come from the graft donor.

The sample holds many counts of this clonotype. V gene TRBV30 combines with J gene TRBJ2-3; possible D gene TRBD2, 6 bases. This CDR3 comprises 17 residues. Germline-derived CDR1 and CDR2 are GTSNPN and SVGIG (reference sequence). Trimming took 1 base from V and 4 from J, leaving 21 bases between them. CDR3 DNA sequence: TGTGCCTGGAGTGACCATTTTGCGGGGTTGGCCTCAGATACGCAGTATTTT. This codes for CAWSDHFAGLASDTQYF. The entire variable domain, with the rest obtained from reference TRBV30 and TRBJ2-3, is as follows: SQTIHQWPATLVQPVGSPLSLECTVEGTSNPNLYWYRQAAGRGLQLLFYSVGIGQISSEVPQNLSASRPQDRQFILSSKKLLLSDSGFYLCAWSDHFAGLASDTQYFGPGTRLTVL.

In the case of this clonotype: Its ends do not fully match the called genes, so a read error is possible. V usage is TRBV7-7 and J usage is TRBJ2-2; possibly TRBD1 for D (5 bases). Germline-derived CDR1 and CDR2 are SSHAT and FNYEAQ (reference sequence). The CDR3 loop spans 13 amino acids. This chain's CDR3 is CASSSRQTGELFF. The CDR3 region has the DNA TGTGCTAGCAGCTCCAGACAGACCGGGGAGCTGTTTTTT.

The CDR3 loop is CASSYSSRQQETQYF. CDR3 sequence (DNA): TGTGCCAGCAGTTACTCAAGCCGACAACAAGAGACCCAGTACTTC. The V and J genes are TRBV12-3 or TRBV12-4 and TRBJ2-5; no definite D call. V dropped 4 bases and J dropped 2 bases, with 14 bases sitting between them. This CDR3 is 15 amino acids long.

This clonotype was detected only a few times. The chain links TRBV11-1 to TRBJ1-5; TRBD1 agrees at 10 bases. Trimming removed 4 bases from V and 2 bases from J; junction bases left unmatched: 11. Germline CDR1 SGHAT, CDR2 FQDESV (reference sequence). The CDR3 is 18 amino acids. Written as DNA, the CDR3 is TGTGCCAGCAGCTCAGACAGTTCCGGGACAGGGGGCAATCAGCCCCAGCATTTT. Encoded protein: CASSSDSSGTGGNQPQHF. The full variable domain, its missing parts supplied by reference TRBV11-1 and TRBJ1-5, is EAEVAQSPRYKITEKSQAVAFWCDPISGHATLYWYRQILGQGPELLVQFQDESVVDDSQLPKDRFSAERLKGVDSTLKIQPAELGDSAMYLCASSSDSSGTGGNQPQHFGDGTRLSIL.

The chain combines TRBV9 with TRBJ1-5, with D possibly matching TRBD1 (5 bases). Germline CDR1 reads SGDLS; CDR2 reads YYNGEE. CDR3 size: 16 residues. V was clipped by 0 bases and J by 1 base, with 11 bases between them. CDR3 nucleotide sequence: TGTGCCAGCAGCGTAGAACGGGGCCCCAGCAATCAGCCCCAGCATTTT. Amino acids: CASSVERGPSNQPQHF.

This clonotype has a handful of counts. The chain recombines TRBV27 with TRBJ2-7, with D hard to call. Germline CDR1 reads MNHEY; CDR2 reads SMNVEV (reference sequence). The germline V and J ends were trimmed by 3 bases and 9 bases, with 15 bases remaining between them. The CDR3 has 13 amino acids. The CDR3 sequence: CASSFSPSSSQYF. The CDR3 DNA follows: TGTGCCAGCAGTTTCTCACCCAGTTCCTCGCAGTACTTC.

This clonotype was seen once. The chain couples TRBV7-2 to TRBJ2-1; 14 bases are a match to TRBD2. Germline V lookup: CDR1 SGHTA, CDR2 FQGNSA. The CDR3 length is 16 residues. The V gene end was trimmed by 3 bases and the J gene end by 3 bases; junction bases not matched to a gene: 1. Here the CDR3 reads CASSFGTSGGYNEQFF. The CDR3 coding sequence is TGTGCCAGCAGCTTCGGGACTAGCGGGGGCTACAATGAGCAGTTCTTC. Full variable domain (remainder filled in from reference TRBV7-2 and TRBJ2-1): GAGVSQSPSNKVTEKGKDVELRCDPISGHTALYWYRQSLGQGLEFLIYFQGNSAPDKSGLPSDRFSAERTGGSVSTLTIQRTQQEDSAVYLCASSFGTSGGYNEQFFGPGTRLTVL.

This clonotype was picked up a small number of times. This chain links TRBV20-1 with TRBJ2-7; possibly TRBD1 or TRBD2 for D (6 bases each). V lost 6 bases and J lost 1, with 13 bases in between. The V gene's germline CDR1 is DFQATT and CDR2 SNEGSKA (reference sequence). The CDR3 contains 13 residues. Written as DNA, the CDR3 is TGCAGTGCCCTAAGGGGGGAGTCCTACGAGCAGTACTTC. Encoded protein: CSALRGESYEQYF.

This clonotype came up many times. The V and J genes are TRBV29-1 and TRBJ2-1; D might be TRBD1 (6 bases). The CDR3 has 12 residues. Trimming took off 3 bases at V and 6 bases at J, with 9 bases between the two ends. Germline CDR1 reads SQVTM; CDR2 reads ANQGSEA. CDR3 residues: CSVEGTFNEQFF. As DNA, the CDR3 is TGCAGCGTTGAGGGGACATTCAATGAGCAGTTCTTC.

This clonotype was detected once. The chain couples TRBV4-1 to TRBJ2-7, with TRBD2 identical over 9 bases. This CDR3 is built from 15 residues. Germline assignment: CDR1 MGHRA and CDR2 YSYEKL. Trimming cost V 4 bases and J 0 bases; bases outside gene matches: 4. CDR3 coding DNA: TGCGCCAGCAGCCTGGTAGCGGGAGTCTCCTACGAGCAGTACTTC. This translates into CASSLVAGVSYEQYF.

This chain joins TRBV4-1 and TRBJ2-2; D is undetermined. Germline CDR1 and CDR2: MGHRA and YSYEKL. Trimming removed 1 base from V and 6 bases from J, with 15 bases in between. The CDR3 is made up of 16 amino acids. CDR3 DNA: TGCGCCAGCAGCCAAGTCCTATCGCGGTTGCCCGGGGAGCTGTTTTTT. This translates into CASSQVLSRLPGELFF.